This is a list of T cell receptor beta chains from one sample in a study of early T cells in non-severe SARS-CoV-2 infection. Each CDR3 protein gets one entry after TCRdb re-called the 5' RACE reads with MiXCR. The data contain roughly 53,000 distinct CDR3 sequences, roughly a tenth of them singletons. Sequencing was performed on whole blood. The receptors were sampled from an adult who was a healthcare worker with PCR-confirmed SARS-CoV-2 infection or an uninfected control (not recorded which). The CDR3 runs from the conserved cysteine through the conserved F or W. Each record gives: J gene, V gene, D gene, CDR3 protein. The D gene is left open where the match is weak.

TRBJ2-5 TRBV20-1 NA CSARISETQYF
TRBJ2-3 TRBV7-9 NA CASSLYPQVSTDTQYF
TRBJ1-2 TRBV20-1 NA CSARWDTQSYGYTF
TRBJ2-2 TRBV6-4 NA CASSDVPNTGELFF
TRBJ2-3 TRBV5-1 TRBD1 CASIPGQDTDTQYF
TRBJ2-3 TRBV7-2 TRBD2 CASRHPGGDTQYF
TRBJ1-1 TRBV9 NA CASSGYMNTEAFF
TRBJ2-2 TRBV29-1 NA CSVARGGELFF
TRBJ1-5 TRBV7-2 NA CASSLWDGQPQHF
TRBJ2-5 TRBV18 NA CASSPLTASPSQETQYF
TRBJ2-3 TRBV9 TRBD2 CASSSRAGVATDTQYF
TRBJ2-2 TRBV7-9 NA CASSRDFPNTGELFF
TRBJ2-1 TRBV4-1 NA CASSQVSRNNEQFF
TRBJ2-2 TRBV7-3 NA CASSLGTRTGELFF
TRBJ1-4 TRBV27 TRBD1 CASSPRTGGANEKLFF
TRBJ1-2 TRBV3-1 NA CASSQVVLAGDSSGYTF
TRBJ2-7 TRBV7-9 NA CASSFGSSYEQYF
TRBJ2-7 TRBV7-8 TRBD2 CASSFARGEDYEQYF
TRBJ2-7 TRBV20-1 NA CSATYDSSYEQYF
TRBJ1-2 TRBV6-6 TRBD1 CASSSAPTGNYGYTF
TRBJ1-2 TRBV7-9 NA CASSLARGKGDYGYTF
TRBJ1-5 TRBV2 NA CASKGRGDPQPQHF
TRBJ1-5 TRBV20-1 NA CSASRTALGDQPQHF
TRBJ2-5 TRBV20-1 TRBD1 CSARVLGTGKETQYF
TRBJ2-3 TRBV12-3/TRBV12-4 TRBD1 CASNDRVRTDTQYF
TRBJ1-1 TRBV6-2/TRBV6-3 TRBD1 CASRIQGTEAFF
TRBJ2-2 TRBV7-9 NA CASSPTGNTGELFF
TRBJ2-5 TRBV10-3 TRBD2 CAARSRAGKETQYF
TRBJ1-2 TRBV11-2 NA CASSFRDGYTF
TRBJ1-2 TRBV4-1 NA CASSQEGGLNGYTF
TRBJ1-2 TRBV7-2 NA CASRVRDRDRGYTF
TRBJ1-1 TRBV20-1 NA CSARDVGDTEAFF
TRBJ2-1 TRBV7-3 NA CASSLTGFLDNEQFF
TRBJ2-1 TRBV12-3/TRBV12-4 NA CASSLVGQSGNEQFF
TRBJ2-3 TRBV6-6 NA CASRKTGGTDTQYF
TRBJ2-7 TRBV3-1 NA CASSQDPFYEQYF
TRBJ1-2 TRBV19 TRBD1 CASSLGTGGMGYTF
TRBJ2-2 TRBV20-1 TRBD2 CSASPTSGVESGELFF
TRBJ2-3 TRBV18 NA CASSHGEEGTQYF
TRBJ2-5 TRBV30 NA CAWSVPPGMEYF
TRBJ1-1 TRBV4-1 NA CASSQERSGGRRTEAFF
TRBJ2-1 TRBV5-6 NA CASSMRPSSYNEQFF
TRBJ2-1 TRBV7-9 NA CASSLFGAGNEQFF
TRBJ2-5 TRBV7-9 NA CASSWTIGQQETQYF
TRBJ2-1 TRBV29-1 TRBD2 CSMGGSREQFF
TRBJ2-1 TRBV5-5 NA CASSFSRRGDEQFF
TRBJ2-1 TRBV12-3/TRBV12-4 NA CASSPGAGSYNEQFF
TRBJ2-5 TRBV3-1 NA CASSHQTGGETQYF
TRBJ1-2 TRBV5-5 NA CASQTADRHYGYTF
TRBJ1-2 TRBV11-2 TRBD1 CASSHRGEGGYTF
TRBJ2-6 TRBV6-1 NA CATRVGGANVLTF
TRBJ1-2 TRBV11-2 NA CASSRSANYGYTF
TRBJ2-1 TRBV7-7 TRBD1 CASSRDRDNEQFF